The entry below describes one T cell receptor (beta chain). The CDR3 sequence is 15 residues long. The V segment lost 5 bases and the J segment 5 bases; nucleotides outside the gene matches: 11. Germline V lookup: CDR1 LNHDA, CDR2 SQIVND (reference sequence). Six replicates per PBMC sample, mostly from 480 ng of genomic DNA. Assay used: immunoSEQ multiplex PCR; TCRdb lists only in-frame clones, some missing. Here the sample spans about 14,000 clones, about 63% being singletons. This sample is part of a study of neoadjuvant anti-PD-1 for oral cavity cancer. Study in general: Around day 43, patients without progression received a fourth nivolumab dose before surgery.

These newly diagnosed stage II-IVA oral cavity squamous cell carcinoma patients had no prior systemic or radiation treatment. No culture or expansion preceded analysis of these blood cells. The TCR sequence derives from a person aged 35-80 years with oral cavity squamous cell carcinoma. This rearrangement joins TRBV19 to TRBJ1-2; 7 nucleotides line up with TRBD1. Sequenced here: PBMCs, sampled before nivolumab (anti-PD-1) treatment. The chain's CDR3 is CASSGNRGLGYGYTF. The DNA of the CDR3 is TGTGCCAGTAGTGGGAATAGGGGGCTTGGATATGGCTACACCTTC.